Given below is one T cell receptor (beta chain) in context. Its antigen is not known. This CDR3 has 15 amino acids. Germline CDR1 is GTSNPN and CDR2 is SVGIG (reference sequence). The V segment lost 3 bases and the J segment 9 bases; nucleotides outside the gene matches: 7. The sample originates from a study of cytomegalovirus exposure and HLA in healthy donors. Study summary: A previous analysis identified approximately 110 million unique TCR beta sequences derived from some 170 million T cells. A preliminary data release comprised roughly 85 million unique TCRs obtained from HLA-typed donors. Overall study results and limits: Reports indicated that the classifier achieved high specificity and sensitivity in diagnosing cytomegalovirus status. Across donors, most TCRs were seen rarely, yet some public ones were widespread.

Both 60 Vbeta primers and 13 Jbeta primers went into the PCR. Libraries were prepared by immunoSEQ multiplex PCR; TCRdb keeps only in-frame clonotypes and omits some of them. The table lists 110,000 to 150,000 clones, with approximately 0.88% in the top ten. The chain uses TRBV30 and TRBJ1-6; 11 bases map to TRBD1. This receptor was identified in a male donor in good health and CMV-seronegative. Sequencing was performed on PBMCs. CDR3 coding DNA: TGTGCCTGGAGCAAGGGACAGGGGGTCGGTTCACCCCTCCACTTT. This encodes CAWSKGQGVGSPLHF.